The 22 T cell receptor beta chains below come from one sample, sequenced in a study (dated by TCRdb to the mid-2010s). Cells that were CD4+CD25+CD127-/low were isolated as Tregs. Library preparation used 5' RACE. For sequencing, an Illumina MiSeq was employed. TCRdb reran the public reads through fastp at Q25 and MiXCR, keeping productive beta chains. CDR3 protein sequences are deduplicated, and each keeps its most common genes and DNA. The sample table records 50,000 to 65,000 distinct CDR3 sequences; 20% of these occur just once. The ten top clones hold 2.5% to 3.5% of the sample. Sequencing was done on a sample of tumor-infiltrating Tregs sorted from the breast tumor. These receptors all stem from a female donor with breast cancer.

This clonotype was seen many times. CDR3 sequence reads: CASSPSAGGTGELFF. The CDR3 region has the DNA TGTGCCAGCTCACCATCAGCGGGAGGAACCGGGGAGCTGTTTTTT. The chain links TRBV18 to TRBJ2-2; 9 bases align to TRBD2. The germline CDR1 and CDR2 sequences are KGHSH and LQKENI. This CDR3 comprises 15 residues. V gave up 2 bases and J gave up 5 bases; unmatched junction bases: 3.

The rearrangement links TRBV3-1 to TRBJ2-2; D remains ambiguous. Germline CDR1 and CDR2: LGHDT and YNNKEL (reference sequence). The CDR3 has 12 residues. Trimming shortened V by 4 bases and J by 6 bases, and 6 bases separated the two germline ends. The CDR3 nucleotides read TGTGCCAGCAGCCCAAGGTCCGGGGAGCTGTTTTTT. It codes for CASSPRSGELFF.

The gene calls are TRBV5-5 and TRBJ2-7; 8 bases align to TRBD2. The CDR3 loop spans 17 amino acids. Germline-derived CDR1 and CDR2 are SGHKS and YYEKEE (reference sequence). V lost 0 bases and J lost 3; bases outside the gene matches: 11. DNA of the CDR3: TGTGCCAGCAGCTTGGCCGCAACTAGCGGACTCTTCTACGAGCAGTACTTC. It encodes CASSLAATSGLFYEQYF. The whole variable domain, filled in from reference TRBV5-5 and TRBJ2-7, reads DAGVTQSPTHLIKTRGQQVTLRCSPISGHKSVSWYQQVLGQGPQFIFQYYEKEERGRGNFPDRFSARQFPNYSSELNVNALLLGDSALYLCASSLAATSGLFYEQYFGPGTRLTVT.

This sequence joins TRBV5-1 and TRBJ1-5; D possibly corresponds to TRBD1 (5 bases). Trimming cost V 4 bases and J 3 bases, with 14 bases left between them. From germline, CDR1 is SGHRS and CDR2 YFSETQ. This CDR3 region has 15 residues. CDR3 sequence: CASSRSDMLNQPQHF. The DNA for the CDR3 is TGCGCCAGCAGCCGGTCGGACATGCTCAATCAGCCCCAGCATTTT.

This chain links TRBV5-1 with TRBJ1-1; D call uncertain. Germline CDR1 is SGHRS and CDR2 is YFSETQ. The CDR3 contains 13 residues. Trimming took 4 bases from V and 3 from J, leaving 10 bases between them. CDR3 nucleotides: TGCGCCAGCAGCACTGGACGGGACACTGAAGCTTTCTTT. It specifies CASSTGRDTEAFF.

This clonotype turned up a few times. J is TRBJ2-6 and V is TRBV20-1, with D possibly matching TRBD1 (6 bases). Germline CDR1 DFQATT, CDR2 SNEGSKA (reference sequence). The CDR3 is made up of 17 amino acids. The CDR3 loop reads CAFGGQLIGSGANVLTF. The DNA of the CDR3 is TGCGCCTTCGGAGGACAGCTTATAGGCTCTGGGGCCAACGTCCTGACTTTC.

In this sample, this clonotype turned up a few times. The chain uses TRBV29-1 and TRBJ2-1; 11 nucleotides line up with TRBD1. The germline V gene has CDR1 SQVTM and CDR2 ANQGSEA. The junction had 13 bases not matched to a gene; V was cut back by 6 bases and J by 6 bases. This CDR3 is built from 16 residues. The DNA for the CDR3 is TGCAGCGTCCGACCTTCCGGACAGGGGGCCTTCAATGAGCAGTTCTTC. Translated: CSVRPSGQGAFNEQFF.

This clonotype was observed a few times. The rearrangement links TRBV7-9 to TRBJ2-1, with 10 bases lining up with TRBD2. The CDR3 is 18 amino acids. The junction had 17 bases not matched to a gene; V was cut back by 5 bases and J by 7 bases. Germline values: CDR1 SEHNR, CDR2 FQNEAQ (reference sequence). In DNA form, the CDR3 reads TGTGCCAGCAGCCCAAAATTAAGGCTAGCGGGAGTCTTAAATGAGCAGTTCTTC. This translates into CASSPKLRLAGVLNEQFF.

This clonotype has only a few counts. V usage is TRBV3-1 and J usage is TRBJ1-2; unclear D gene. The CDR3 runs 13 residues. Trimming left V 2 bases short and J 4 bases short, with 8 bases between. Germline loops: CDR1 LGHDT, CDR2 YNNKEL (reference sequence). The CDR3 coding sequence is TGTGCCAGCAGCCAAACCTCAACCTATGGCTACACCTTC. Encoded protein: CASSQTSTYGYTF.

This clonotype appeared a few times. The CDR3 sequence is CASSQDRESGEQYF. The CDR3 region has the DNA TGCGCCAGCAGCCAAGACAGGGAGTCAGGAGAGCAGTACTTC. The genes are TRBV4-1 and TRBJ2-7, with D perhaps TRBD1 or TRBD2 (5 bases each). The CDR3 is 14 residues long. The germline V gene encodes CDR1 MGHRA and CDR2 YSYEKL. V was shortened by 0 bases and J by 7 bases, with 13 bases between the two germline ends.

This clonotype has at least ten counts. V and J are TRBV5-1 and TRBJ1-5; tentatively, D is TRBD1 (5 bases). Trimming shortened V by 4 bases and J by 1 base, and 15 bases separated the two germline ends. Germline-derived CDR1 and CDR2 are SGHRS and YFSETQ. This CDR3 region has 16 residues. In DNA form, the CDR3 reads TGCGCCAGCAGCAGGCTCCCAGGGAGCAGCAATCAGCCCCAGCATTTT. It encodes CASSRLPGSSNQPQHF. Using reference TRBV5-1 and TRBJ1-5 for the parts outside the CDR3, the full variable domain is KAGVTQTPRYLIKTRGQQVTLSCSPISGHRSVSWYQQTPGQGLQFLFEYFSETQRNKGNFPGRFSGRQFSNSRSEMNVSTLELGDSALYLCASSRLPGSSNQPQHFGDGTRLSIL.

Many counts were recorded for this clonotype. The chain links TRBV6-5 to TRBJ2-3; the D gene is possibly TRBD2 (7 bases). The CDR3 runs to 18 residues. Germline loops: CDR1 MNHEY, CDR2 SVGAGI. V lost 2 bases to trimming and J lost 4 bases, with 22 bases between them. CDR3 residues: CASSYDRRRAGEADTQYF. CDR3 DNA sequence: TGTGCCAGCAGTTACGACAGGAGACGGGCGGGAGAGGCAGATACGCAGTATTTT.

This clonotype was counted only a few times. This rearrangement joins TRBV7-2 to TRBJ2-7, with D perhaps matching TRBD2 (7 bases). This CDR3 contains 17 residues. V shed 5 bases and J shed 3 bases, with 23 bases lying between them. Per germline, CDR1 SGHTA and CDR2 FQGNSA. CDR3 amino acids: CASSLISWGRENYEQYF. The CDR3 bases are TGTGCCAGCAGCCTAATCTCCTGGGGGCGGGAGAACTACGAGCAGTACTTC.

The DNA for the CDR3 is TGTGCCAGCAGCTCGGACAGGGGACTCTACGAGCAGTACTTC. Translated: CASSSDRGLYEQYF. This chain links TRBV7-2 with TRBJ2-7; 9 nucleotides match TRBD1. This CDR3 contains 14 residues. Germline-derived CDR1 and CDR2 are SGHTA and FQGNSA. J was trimmed by 3 bases and V by 4 bases; bases with no gene match: 4.

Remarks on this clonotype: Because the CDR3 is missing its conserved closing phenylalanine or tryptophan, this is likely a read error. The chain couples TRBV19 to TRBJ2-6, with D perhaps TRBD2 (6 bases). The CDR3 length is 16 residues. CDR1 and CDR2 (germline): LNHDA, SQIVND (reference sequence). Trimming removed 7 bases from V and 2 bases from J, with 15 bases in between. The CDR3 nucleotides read TGTGCCAGTACCCCGGGGGAATATGCTGGGGCCAACGTCCTGACTTAC. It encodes CASTPGEYAGANVLTY.

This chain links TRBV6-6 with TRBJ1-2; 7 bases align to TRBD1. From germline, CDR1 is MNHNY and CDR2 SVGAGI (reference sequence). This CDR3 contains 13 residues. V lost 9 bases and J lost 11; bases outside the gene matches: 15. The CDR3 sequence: CASTSGEGATYTF. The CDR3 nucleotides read TGTGCCAGTACCTCAGGCGAGGGGGCAACGTACACCTTC.

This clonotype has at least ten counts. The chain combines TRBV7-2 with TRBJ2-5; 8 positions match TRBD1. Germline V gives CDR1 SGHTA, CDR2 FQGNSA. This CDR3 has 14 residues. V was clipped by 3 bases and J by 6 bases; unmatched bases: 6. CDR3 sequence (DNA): TGTGCCAGCAGCTTTCCGGACAGGGTAAAGACCCAGTACTTC. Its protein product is CASSFPDRVKTQYF.

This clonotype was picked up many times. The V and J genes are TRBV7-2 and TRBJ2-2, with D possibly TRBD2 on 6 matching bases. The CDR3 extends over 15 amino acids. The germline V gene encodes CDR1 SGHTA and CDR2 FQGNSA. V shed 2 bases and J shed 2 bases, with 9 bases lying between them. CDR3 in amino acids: CASSLQGGNTGELFF. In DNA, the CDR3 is TGTGCCAGCAGCTTACAGGGAGGAAACACCGGGGAGCTGTTTTTT. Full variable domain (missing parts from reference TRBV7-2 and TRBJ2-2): GAGVSQSPSNKVTEKGKDVELRCDPISGHTALYWYRQSLGQGLEFLIYFQGNSAPDKSGLPSDRFSAERTGGSVSTLTIQRTQQEDSAVYLCASSLQGGNTGELFFGEGSRLTVL.

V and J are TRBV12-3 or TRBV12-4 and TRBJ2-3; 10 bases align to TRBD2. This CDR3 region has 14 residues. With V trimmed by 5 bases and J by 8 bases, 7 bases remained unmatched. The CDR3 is CASSPSGSGGTQYF. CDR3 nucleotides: TGTGCCAGCAGTCCTAGCGGGAGCGGCGGTACGCAGTATTTT.

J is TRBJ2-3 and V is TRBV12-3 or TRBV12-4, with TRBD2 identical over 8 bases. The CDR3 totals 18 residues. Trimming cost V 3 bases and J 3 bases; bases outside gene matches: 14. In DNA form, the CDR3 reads TGTGCCAGCAGTTTTGGCAACGGGGGGGCCAGGGGTACAGATACGCAGTATTTT. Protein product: CASSFGNGGARGTDTQYF.

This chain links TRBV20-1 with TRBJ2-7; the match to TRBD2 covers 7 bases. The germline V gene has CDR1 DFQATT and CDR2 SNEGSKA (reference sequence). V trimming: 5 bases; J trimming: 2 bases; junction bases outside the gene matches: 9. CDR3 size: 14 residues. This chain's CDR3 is CSASPRREAYEQYF. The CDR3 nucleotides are TGCAGTGCTTCGCCTAGACGGGAGGCCTACGAGCAGTACTTC.

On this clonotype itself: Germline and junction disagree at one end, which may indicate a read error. As DNA, the CDR3 is TGTGCCAGCAGCCCAGGGGGCTCCTATAATCCACCCCTCCACTTT. This translates into CASSPGGSYNPPLHF. V is TRBV7-8 and J is TRBJ1-6; 8 bases agree with TRBD1. Germline CDR1 and CDR2: SGHVS and FQNEAQ. The CDR3 totals 15 residues.